This T cell receptor beta chain was sequenced in a study of blood T cell repertoires in COVID-19. Overall study context: Some COVID-19 samples were acute and others convalescent; all came from the United States, Italy and Spain. Sample material is recorded as cDNA or gDNA derived from T cells, B-cell-depleted T cells, or PBMCs.

Participant ages covered about 18 to 89 years across 20 to 25 US areas. Some clones are missing from TCRdb's copy, which holds only in-frame ones; the method was immunoSEQ multiplex PCR. Among roughly 300,000 clones listed, approximately 92% were seen once. The length of the CDR3 is 13 residues. Germline V gives CDR1 SGHTA, CDR2 FQGTGA. Germline trimming cut 5 bases from V and 7 bases from J; bases unmatched to any gene: 5. Sequenced sample: PBMCs or T cells enriched from blood (not recorded which). This sequence was found in a woman aged 30 to 39 who had recovered from COVID-19. The V gene is TRBV7-3, the J gene TRBJ2-1, with 7 nucleotides matching TRBD2. Here the CDR3 DNA reads TGTGCCAGCAGCCGGGACTATAGGAATGAGCAGTTCTTC. Its protein is CASSRDYRNEQFF.